The present T cell receptor beta chain was sequenced within a study of T cell responses to AZD1222 COVID-19 vaccine. Study details: Second doses that came at about 4 or about 12 weeks were put together.

Trimming cost V 3 bases and J 3 bases, with 9 bases left between them. CDR1 is SNHLY and CDR2 is FYNNEI in the germline V gene. There are 13 residues in the CDR3. Regarding the study as a whole: The study found vaccine-associated CD4 TCRs spanning spike, dominant at 160-218 and 743-854. White British people made up most donors, females outnumbered males, and clonal diversity was possibly underestimated. Baseline seropositivity occurred in only a handful of AZD1222 recipients.

For this clone: Its antigen is as yet unknown.

Sequencing was performed with immunoSEQ multiplex PCR; in TCRdb, only in-frame clones are kept and a portion is missing. The sample includes about 160,000 clones, approximately 90% of them seen just once. This receptor was identified in an adult in good health. The chain links TRBV2 to TRBJ2-7; D ambiguous. This specimen consisted of peripheral blood, obtained on day 0 of AZD1222 vaccination. Here the CDR3 reads CASSEAGYYEQYF. DNA of the CDR3: TGTGCCAGCAGTGAGGCAGGTTACTACGAGCAGTACTTC. The entire variable domain, with the rest obtained from reference TRBV2 and TRBJ2-7, is as follows: EPEVTQTPSHQVTQMGQEVILRCVPISNHLYFYWYRQILGQKVEFLVSFYNNEISEKSEIFDDQFSVERPDGSNFTLKIRSTKLEDSAMYFCASSEAGYYEQYFGPGTRLTVT.